Sequencing of this T cell receptor (beta chain) was carried out in a study of blood T cell repertoires in COVID-19. Study in general: COVID-19 samples from acute and convalescent phases originated in the United States, Italy and Spain. From T cells, B-cell-depleted T cells, or PBMCs came the material, which was cDNA or gDNA.

Original data processing: The assay estimated nucleated cells by amplifying reference gene primers. Repertoires were generated with immunoSEQ multiplex PCR, while TCRdb's copy carries only in-frame clones and drops some. The V and J calls and the clone size are those of that table, but D and trimming were determined from the DNA. Among about 50,000 clones listed, approximately 91% were seen once. Trimming left V 11 bases short and J 0 bases short, with 14 bases between. This CDR3 contains 14 residues. Germline V gene sequence: CDR1 MNHEY, CDR2 SVGAGI. The TCR comes from an elderly woman with acute or convalescent COVID-19. The specimen was peripheral blood. This chain uses TRBV6-5 with TRBJ1-5; D is ambiguous. CDR3 sequence (DNA): TGTGCCTCCTTTTCGGGGTATAGCAATCAGCCCCAGCATTTT. This codes for CASFSGYSNQPQHF.